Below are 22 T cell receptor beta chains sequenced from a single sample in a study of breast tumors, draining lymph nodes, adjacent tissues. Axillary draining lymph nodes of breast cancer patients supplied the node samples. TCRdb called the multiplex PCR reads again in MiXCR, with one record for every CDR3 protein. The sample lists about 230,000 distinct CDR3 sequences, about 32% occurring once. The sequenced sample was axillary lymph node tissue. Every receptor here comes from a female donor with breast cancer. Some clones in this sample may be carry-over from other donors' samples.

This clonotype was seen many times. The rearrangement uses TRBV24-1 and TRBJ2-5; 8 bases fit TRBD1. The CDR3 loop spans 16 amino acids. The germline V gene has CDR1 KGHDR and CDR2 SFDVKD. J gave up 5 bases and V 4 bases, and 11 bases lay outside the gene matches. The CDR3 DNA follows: TGTGCCACCAGTGAGTCCGGGACAGGATCTAGCGAGACCCAGTACTTC. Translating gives CATSESGTGSSETQYF.

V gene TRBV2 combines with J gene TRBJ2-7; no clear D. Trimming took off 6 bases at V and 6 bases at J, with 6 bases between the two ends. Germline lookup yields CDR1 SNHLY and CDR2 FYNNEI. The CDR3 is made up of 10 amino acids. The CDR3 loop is CASSIGEQYF. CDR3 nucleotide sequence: TGTGCCAGCAGCATAGGCGAGCAGTACTTC.

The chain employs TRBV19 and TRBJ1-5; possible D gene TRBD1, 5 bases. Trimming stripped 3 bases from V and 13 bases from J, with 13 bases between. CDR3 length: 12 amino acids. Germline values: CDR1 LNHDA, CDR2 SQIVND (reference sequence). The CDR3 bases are TGTGCCAGTAGTATGATTCAAGGGGAGCAGCATTTT. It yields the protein CASSMIQGEQHF.

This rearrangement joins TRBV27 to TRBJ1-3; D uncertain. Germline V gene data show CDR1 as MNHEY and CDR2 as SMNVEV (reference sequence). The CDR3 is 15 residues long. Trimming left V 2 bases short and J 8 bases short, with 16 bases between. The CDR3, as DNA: TGTGCCAGCAGTTTAGCAGATCTCTATGGCTACACCATATATTTT. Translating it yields CASSLADLYGYTIYF.

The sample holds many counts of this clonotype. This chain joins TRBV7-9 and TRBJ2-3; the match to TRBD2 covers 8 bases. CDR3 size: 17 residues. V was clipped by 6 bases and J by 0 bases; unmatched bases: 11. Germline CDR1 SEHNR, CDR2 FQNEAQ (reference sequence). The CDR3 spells CASSNGGSSGSTDTQYF. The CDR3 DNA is TGTGCCAGCAGTAACGGTGGATCTAGCGGGAGCACAGATACGCAGTATTTT.

CDR3 nucleotides: TGCGCCAGCGGCCGCGGACTAGCGGGAGGGCCCTCCTTATATATATACGAGCAGTACTTC. This translates into CASGRGLAGGPSLYIYEQYF. This chain uses TRBV5-1 with TRBJ2-7; 15 nucleotides agree with TRBD2. Germline V gene sequence: CDR1 SGHRS, CDR2 YFSETQ. The CDR3 is 20 amino acids. Losses at the gene ends were 7 bases for V and 4 bases for J; bases not matched to a gene: 21.

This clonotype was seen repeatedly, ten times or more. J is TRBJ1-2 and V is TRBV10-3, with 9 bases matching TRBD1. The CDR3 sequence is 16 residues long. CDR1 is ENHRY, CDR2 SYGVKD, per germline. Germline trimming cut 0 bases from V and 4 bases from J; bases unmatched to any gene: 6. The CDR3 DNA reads TGTGCCATCAGTGAGTCGTTAGGACAGGGGAGCTATGGCTACACCTTC. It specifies CAISESLGQGSYGYTF.

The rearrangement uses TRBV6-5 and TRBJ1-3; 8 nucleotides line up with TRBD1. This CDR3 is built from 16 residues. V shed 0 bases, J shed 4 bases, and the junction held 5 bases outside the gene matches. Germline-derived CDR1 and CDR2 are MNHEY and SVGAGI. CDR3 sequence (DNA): TGTGCCAGCAGTTACTCGAGAGGGGACAGGGGAAACACCATATATTTT. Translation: CASSYSRGDRGNTIYF.

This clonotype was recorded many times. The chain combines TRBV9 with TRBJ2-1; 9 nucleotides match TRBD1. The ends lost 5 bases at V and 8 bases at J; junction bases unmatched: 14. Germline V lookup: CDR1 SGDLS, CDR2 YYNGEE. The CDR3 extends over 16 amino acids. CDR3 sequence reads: CASRHGTGTIADEQFF. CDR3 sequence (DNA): TGTGCCAGCAGGCATGGGACAGGGACAATCGCCGATGAGCAGTTCTTC.

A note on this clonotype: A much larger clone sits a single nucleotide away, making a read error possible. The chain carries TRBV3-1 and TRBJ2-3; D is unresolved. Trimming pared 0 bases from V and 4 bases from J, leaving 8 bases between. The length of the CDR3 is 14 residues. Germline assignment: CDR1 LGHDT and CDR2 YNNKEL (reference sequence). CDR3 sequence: CASSQERSADTQYF. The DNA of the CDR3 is TGTGCCAGCAGCCAAGAGAGGTCCGCAGATACGCAGTATTTT.

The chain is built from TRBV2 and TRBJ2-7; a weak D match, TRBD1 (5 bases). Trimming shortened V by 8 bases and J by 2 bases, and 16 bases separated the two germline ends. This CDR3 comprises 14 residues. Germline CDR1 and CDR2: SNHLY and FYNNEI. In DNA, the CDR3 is TGTGCCAGCCCCCCGGGTGCAGGGACCTACGAGCAGTACTTC. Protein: CASPPGAGTYEQYF.

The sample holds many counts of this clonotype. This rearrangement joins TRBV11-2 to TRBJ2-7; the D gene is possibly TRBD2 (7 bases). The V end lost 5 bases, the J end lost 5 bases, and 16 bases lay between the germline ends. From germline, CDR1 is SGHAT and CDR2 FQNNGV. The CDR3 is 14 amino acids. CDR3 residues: CASSPVGGRDEQYF. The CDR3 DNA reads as TGTGCCAGCAGCCCCGTCGGGGGGCGGGACGAGCAGTACTTC.

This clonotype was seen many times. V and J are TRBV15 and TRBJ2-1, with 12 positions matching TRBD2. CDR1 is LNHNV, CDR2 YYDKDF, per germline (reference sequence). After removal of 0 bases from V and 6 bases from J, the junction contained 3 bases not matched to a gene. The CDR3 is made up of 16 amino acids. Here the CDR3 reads CATSRDLAGGFNEQFF. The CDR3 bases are TGTGCCACCAGCAGAGATCTAGCGGGAGGGTTCAATGAGCAGTTCTTC.

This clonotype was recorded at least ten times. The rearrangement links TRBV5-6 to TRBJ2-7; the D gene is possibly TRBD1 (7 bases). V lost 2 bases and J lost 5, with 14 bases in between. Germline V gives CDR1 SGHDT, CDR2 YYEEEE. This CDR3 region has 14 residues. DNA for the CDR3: TGTGCCAGCAGCTTATACAGGGGAGGCCACGAGCAGTACTTC. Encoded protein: CASSLYRGGHEQYF. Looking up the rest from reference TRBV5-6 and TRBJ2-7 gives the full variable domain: DAGVTQSPTHLIKTRGQQVTLRCSPKSGHDTVSWYQQALGQGPQFIFQYYEEEERQRGNFPDRFSGHQFPNYSSELNVNALLLGDSALYLCASSLYRGGHEQYFGPGTRLTVT.

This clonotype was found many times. CDR3 loop: CASNTFGLAGEGDTQYF. DNA of the CDR3: TGTGCCAGCAACACCTTTGGGCTAGCGGGAGAGGGGGATACGCAGTATTTT. The chain recombines TRBV7-2 with TRBJ2-3; 10 nucleotides agree with TRBD2. The germline gives CDR1 SGHTA, CDR2 FQGNSA. The CDR3 sequence is 17 residues long. The V gene end was trimmed by 7 bases and the J gene end by 6 bases; junction bases not matched to a gene: 16. Based on the CDR3 plus reference TRBV7-2 and TRBJ2-3, the full variable domain is GAGVSQSPSNKVTEKGKDVELRCDPISGHTALYWYRQSLGQGLEFLIYFQGNSAPDKSGLPSDRFSAERTGGSVSTLTIQRTQQEDSAVYLCASNTFGLAGEGDTQYFGPGTRLTVL.

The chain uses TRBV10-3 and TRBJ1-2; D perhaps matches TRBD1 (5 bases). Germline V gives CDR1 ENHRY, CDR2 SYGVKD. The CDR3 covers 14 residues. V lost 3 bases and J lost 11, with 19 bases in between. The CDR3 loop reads CAISERDSRSGYTF. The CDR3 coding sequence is TGTGCCATCAGTGAACGCGACAGTCGGTCAGGTTACACCTTC.

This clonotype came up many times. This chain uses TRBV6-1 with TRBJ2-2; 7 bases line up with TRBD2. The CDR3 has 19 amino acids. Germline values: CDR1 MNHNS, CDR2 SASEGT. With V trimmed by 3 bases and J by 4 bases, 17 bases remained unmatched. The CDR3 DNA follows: TGTGCCAGCAGTGAGTCGGCGGGGGTGGGGCCGGGCAGCACCGGGGAGCTGTTTTTT. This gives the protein CASSESAGVGPGSTGELFF.

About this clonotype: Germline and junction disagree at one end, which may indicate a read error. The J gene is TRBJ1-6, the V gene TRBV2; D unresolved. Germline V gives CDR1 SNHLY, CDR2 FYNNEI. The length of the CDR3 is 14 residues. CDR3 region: CASREESYNSPLHF. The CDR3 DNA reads TGTGCCAGCAGAGAAGAGAGCTATAATTCACCCCTCCACTTT.

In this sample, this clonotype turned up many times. CDR3 residues: CASSPQLAEDTQYF. As DNA, the CDR3 is TGTGCCAGCAGCCCACAACTAGCGGAAGATACGCAGTATTTT. The chain combines TRBV4-2 with TRBJ2-3; 8 nucleotides match TRBD2. Trimming took 4 bases from V and 5 from J; bases not matched to a gene: 5. Germline CDR1 reads LGHNA; CDR2 reads YNFKEQ. The CDR3 has 14 residues.

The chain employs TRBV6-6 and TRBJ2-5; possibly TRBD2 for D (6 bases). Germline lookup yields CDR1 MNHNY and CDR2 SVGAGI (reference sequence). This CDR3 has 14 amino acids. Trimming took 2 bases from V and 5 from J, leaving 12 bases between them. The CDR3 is CASSYGSGRETQYF. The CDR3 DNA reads TGTGCCAGCAGTTACGGCTCAGGGAGGGAGACCCAGTACTTC.

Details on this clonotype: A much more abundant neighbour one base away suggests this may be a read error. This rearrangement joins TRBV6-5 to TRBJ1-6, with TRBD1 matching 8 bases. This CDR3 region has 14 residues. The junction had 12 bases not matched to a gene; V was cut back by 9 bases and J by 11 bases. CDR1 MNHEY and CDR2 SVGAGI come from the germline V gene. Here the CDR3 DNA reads TGTGCCAGAAGTCTCCAGGGGGCACGCGCACCCCTCCACTTT. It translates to CARSLQGARAPLHF.

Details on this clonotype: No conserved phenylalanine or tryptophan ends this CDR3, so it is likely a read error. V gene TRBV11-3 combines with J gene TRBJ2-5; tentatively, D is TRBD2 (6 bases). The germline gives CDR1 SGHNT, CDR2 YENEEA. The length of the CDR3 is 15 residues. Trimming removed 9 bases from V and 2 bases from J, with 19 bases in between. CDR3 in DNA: TGTGCCAGTAGCGGCTGGCGGGGTCCTCAAGAGACCCAGTACCTC. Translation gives CASSGWRGPQETQYL.